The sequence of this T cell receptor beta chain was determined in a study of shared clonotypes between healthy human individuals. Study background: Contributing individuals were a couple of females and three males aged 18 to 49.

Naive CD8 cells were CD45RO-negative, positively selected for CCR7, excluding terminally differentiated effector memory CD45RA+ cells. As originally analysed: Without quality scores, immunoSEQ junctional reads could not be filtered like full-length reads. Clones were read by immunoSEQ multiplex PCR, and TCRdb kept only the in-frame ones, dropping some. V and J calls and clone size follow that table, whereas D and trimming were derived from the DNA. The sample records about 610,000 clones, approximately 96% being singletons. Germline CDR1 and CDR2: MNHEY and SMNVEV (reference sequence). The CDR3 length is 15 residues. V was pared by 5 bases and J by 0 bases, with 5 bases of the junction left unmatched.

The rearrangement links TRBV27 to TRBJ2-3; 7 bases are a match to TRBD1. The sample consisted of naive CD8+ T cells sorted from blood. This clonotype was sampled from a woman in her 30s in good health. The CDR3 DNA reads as TGTGCCAGCAGTCCAACAGGGGCTAGCACAGATACGCAGTATTTT. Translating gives CASSPTGASTDTQYF.